The 9 T cell receptor beta chains given below trace back to one sample, sequenced in a study of blood T cell repertoires in COVID-19. Here immunoSEQ multiplex PCR was the method, and the copy in TCRdb shows in-frame clones only, minus some. The table records about 220,000 clones, around 80% of them present only once. Material for sequencing was peripheral blood. The receptor set was obtained from a man in his forties or fifties who had recovered from COVID-19.

This clone was seen just once. This rearrangement joins TRBV5-1 to TRBJ2-2; D remains unclear. The germline V gene encodes CDR1 SGHRS and CDR2 YFSETQ. The CDR3 sequence is 15 residues long. Trimming removed 0 bases at V and 0 bases at J, with 6 bases between. The CDR3 DNA reads as TGCGCCAGCAGCTTGGAACATTCGAACACCGGGGAGCTGTTTTTT. Its protein is CASSLEHSNTGELFF. The full variable domain, its missing parts supplied by reference TRBV5-1 and TRBJ2-2, is KAGVTQTPRYLIKTRGQQVTLSCSPISGHRSVSWYQQTPGQGLQFLFEYFSETQRNKGNFPGRFSGRQFSNSRSEMNVSTLELGDSALYLCASSLEHSNTGELFFGEGSRLTVL.

The rearrangement links TRBV19 to TRBJ2-4; D may be TRBD1 (5 bases). This CDR3 spans 13 amino acids. Germline loops: CDR1 LNHDA, CDR2 SQIVND (reference sequence). The germline V and J ends were trimmed by 8 bases and 9 bases, with 17 bases remaining between them. The CDR3 DNA reads as TGTGCCAGTCCACGACAGAAAAAGGGCATTCAGTACTTC. This encodes CASPRQKKGIQYF.

This chain links TRBV30 with TRBJ2-7; 7 bases are a match to TRBD1. In germline, CDR1 is GTSNPN, CDR2 SVGIG (reference sequence). J was trimmed by 9 bases and V by 4 bases; bases with no gene match: 12. CDR3 length: 13 amino acids. CDR3 amino acids: CAWKGQQNPTQYF. CDR3 coding DNA: TGTGCCTGGAAGGGACAGCAAAATCCCACGCAGTACTTC.

The chain uses TRBV29-1 and TRBJ2-5; 9 bases align to TRBD2. V trimming: 8 bases; J trimming: 4 bases; junction bases outside the gene matches: 14. Germline CDR1 is SQVTM and CDR2 is ANQGSEA. The CDR3 has 15 residues. In nucleotides, the CDR3 is TGCAGCCACAGCTGGGCGGGGGGGCCTGGAGAGACCCAGTACTTC. Translation gives CSHSWAGGPGETQYF.

The CDR3 protein is CASSLAGGNNEQFF. CDR3 DNA sequence: TGTGCCAGCTCACTAGCGGGAGGTAACAATGAGCAGTTCTTC. V and J are TRBV18 and TRBJ2-1; 10 bases line up with TRBD2. V was clipped by 4 bases and J by 5 bases; unmatched bases: 2. The CDR3 has 14 amino acids. Germline-derived CDR1 and CDR2 are KGHSH and LQKENI.

This rearrangement joins TRBV19 to TRBJ2-3; possible D gene TRBD2, 5 bases. The CDR3 has 14 amino acids. Germline V gene data show CDR1 as LNHDA and CDR2 as SQIVND (reference sequence). The V end was cut by 5 bases, the J end by 0 bases, with 9 bases between. The CDR3 is CASSSGESTDTQYF. In nucleotides, the CDR3 is TGTGCCAGTAGTTCCGGGGAAAGCACAGATACGCAGTATTTT. Full variable domain (rest looked up from reference TRBV19 and TRBJ2-3): DGGITQSPKYLFRKEGQNVTLSCEQNLNHDAMYWYRQDPGQGLRLIYYSQIVNDFQKGDIAEGYSVSREKKESFPLTVTSAQKNPTAFYLCASSSGESTDTQYFGPGTRLTVL.

The chain is built from TRBV5-4 and TRBJ2-7; 9 nucleotides line up with TRBD1. The CDR3 is 15 amino acids. Trimming took 0 bases from V and 5 from J; bases not matched to a gene: 6. The germline CDR1 and CDR2 sequences are SGHNT and YYREEE (reference sequence). The DNA for the CDR3 is TGTGCCAGCAGCTTGGGTTATAGGACAGGGGACGAGCAGTACTTC. Translated, it gives CASSLGYRTGDEQYF.

This chain connects TRBV7-9 to TRBJ1-1; D is perhaps TRBD1 (5 bases). Germline V CDR1 and CDR2: SEHNR, FQNEAQ (reference sequence). The CDR3 runs to 14 residues. The V gene lost 5 bases and the J gene lost 4 bases, with 14 bases spanning the gap. The CDR3: CASSDRRGGTEAFF. In DNA form, the CDR3 reads TGTGCCAGCAGCGACCGTAGGGGAGGCACTGAAGCTTTCTTT.

J is TRBJ1-6 and V is TRBV4-3, with D possibly matching TRBD1 (6 bases). Germline V gene lookup returns CDR1 LGHNA and CDR2 YSLEER. CDR3 length equals 17 residues. The V gene lost 0 bases and the J gene lost 10 bases, with 19 bases spanning the gap. CDR3 sequence: CASSQDTPDRLGSPLHF. The CDR3 DNA reads as TGCGCCAGCAGCCAAGATACTCCAGACAGGCTCGGGTCACCCCTCCACTTT.